This T cell receptor (beta chain) originates from a study of T cell repertoires in aging, cancer and after chemotherapy (dated by TCRdb to about 2019). Turning to the overall study: Donors spanned six age groups from 30 or younger to 70 or older, with at least three individuals per group. The full dataset contained around 8.2 million TCR reads. Paired pre- and post-chemotherapy samples in the solid tumor group came from brain tumor (glioblastoma) patients receiving temozolomide-based therapy. The study profiled peripheral blood TCR beta repertoires from healthy donors and cancer patients to examine immunoaging and T cell reconstitution after chemotherapy. Alongside some 98 healthy donors serving as a reference group, the cohort included 200 to 250 cancer patients, of whom some 91 had hematological cancers and some 130 had solid cancers. Paper-wide results and their limitations: Declining TCR diversity with age in healthy donors was mainly explained by loss of richness; in cancer patients, loss of evenness also contributed. An increase in median generation probability over the chemotherapy interval was observed in both cancer cohorts, suggesting that the repertoire was reconstituted through rebound thymic output. Untreated patients with hematological or solid cancers showed significantly lower blood TCR diversity and higher clonality than age-matched healthy donors. According to the authors, the repertoire data do not permit conclusions about immunological memory after chemotherapy.

Genomic DNA extracted from peripheral blood, rather than sorted cells or RNA, was used as the source for amplification of TCR beta rearrangements. The CDR3 runs 15 residues from the cysteine to the phenylalanine. CDR3 DNA only is kept here, 45 bases in frame from base 1. The junction shows trimming of 6 bases on V and 5 bases on J, and the gene matches do not reach 7 bases of it. A word on this clonotype: Its antigen target is currently unknown. Base quality data are lacking; no much larger clone is found one base away.

Rearranged TRB sequences spanning V, D and J segments were amplified by multiplex touch-down PCR using a mixed TRB-A/B primer pool. Two consecutive PCR reactions with Phusion HS II polymerase added Illumina adapters and sample indices to the amplicons. Amplicons were gel-purified using the NucleoSpin Gel and PCR Clean-up kit and were subsequently checked with Qubit and an Agilent 2100 Bioanalyzer. Libraries were sequenced on an Illumina MiSeq using 600-cycle, single-indexed, paired-end runs. Under the source paper's analysis protocol: MiXCR versions 2.12 and 3.0.5 were used to process the TRB sequences. Each unique CDR3 nucleotide sequence counted as one clone, and only productive sequences with at least two reads were retained. The repertoire metrics were Shannon diversity, evenness, clonality (defined as one minus evenness), and alpha-parameterized diversity profiles covering alpha 0 to 5. The IGoR algorithm was used to calculate generation probabilities for clones in the paired samples taken before and after chemotherapy. The public sequencing data were trimmed at Q25 with fastp and processed into clonotypes with MiXCR by TCRdb, which kept only in-frame beta chains. Each record represents a unique CDR3 protein, reported with the most common genes and DNA among its rows. These V and J calls originate from TCRdb's pipeline instead of the authors' own analysis. Across this sample there are around 1,600 distinct CDR3 sequences, with around 31% seen only once. The top ten hold around 21% of the sample.

Input material: blood. Recombination linked TRBV12-3 or TRBV12-4 to TRBJ1-2; the junction holds 12 bases that match TRBD1. The clonotype comes from a human donor with a solid tumor. CDR3 sequence: CASRFGTGGGYGYTF. Here is the DNA: TGTGCCAGCAGGTTCGGGACAGGGGGCGGTTATGGCTACACCTTC.